This T cell receptor (beta chain) is from a study of STAT3 mutations in large granular lymphocyte leukemia. General study points: Every T-cell large granular lymphocyte leukemia patient had at least one immunodominant TCR beta clonotype. In 6 of 18 patients, new TCR clonotypes emerged after therapy. Treatment regimens differed across patients between samplings.

Profiling relied on immunoSEQ multiplex PCR, and the TCRdb table lists in-frame clones only, not all of them. The repertoire consists of about 24,000 clones, with 94% occurring once and the leading ten covering roughly 6.5%. On this clone: The antigen is not known.

The CDR3 has 14 residues. Germline lookup yields CDR1 SEHNR and CDR2 FQNEAQ (reference sequence). V shed 5 bases and J 8 bases; nucleotides not matched to a gene: 7. The sequence derives from a middle-aged man with T-cell large granular lymphocyte leukemia. Some clones in this sample may be carry-over from other donors' samples. The sequenced sample consisted of peripheral blood mononuclear cells. This chain links TRBV7-9 with TRBJ2-1; TRBD1 matches 9 bases. CDR3 in amino acids: CASSPWTGADEQFF. CDR3 nucleotide sequence: TGTGCCAGCAGCCCCTGGACAGGGGCGGATGAGCAGTTCTTC. The entire variable domain, with the rest obtained from reference TRBV7-9 and TRBJ2-1, is as follows: DTGVSQNPRHKITKRGQNVTFRCDPISEHNRLYWYRQTLGQGPEFLTYFQNEAQLEKSRLLSDRFSAERPKGSFSTLEIQRTEQGDSAMYLCASSPWTGADEQFFGPGTRLTVL.